This T cell receptor (beta chain) was captured in a study of T cell changes during pregnancy in multiple sclerosis. CDR3 length: 17 residues. J lost 4 bases, V lost 2 bases, and 12 bases had no gene match. CDR1 and CDR2 (germline): GTSNPN, SVGIG (reference sequence). The table came from immunoSEQ multiplex PCR; TCRdb's copy has only in-frame clones and leaves some out. The data hold approximately 52,000 clones, with 85% to 95% observed a single time. The sequence derives from a female donor with multiple sclerosis, enrolled in a pregnancy study. The V call is TRBV30, the J call TRBJ2-2, with 8 bases fitting TRBD2. The sequencing here drew on CD4+ T cells from peripheral blood mononuclear cells, taken in the third trimester of pregnancy. The CDR3 loop is CAWSPAGVPISTGELFF. The CDR3 DNA reads as TGTGCCTGGAGTCCAGCGGGAGTGCCGATTTCCACCGGGGAGCTGTTTTTT.